This TCR beta chain was observed in a study of blood T cell repertoires in COVID-19 (dated by TCRdb to between 2020 and 2021). Turning to the overall study: Samples from collaborators originated in the United States, Italy and Spain and spanned both the acute and convalescent phases of COVID-19. Subjects who had been exposed to COVID-19, were actively infected with it, or had recovered from it provided the deeply sampled blood TCRbeta repertoires that made up the dataset. Samples were obtained from the ongoing ImmuneRACE study (first 160 participants) and from over 1,000 subjects provided by 6 global collaborators. The sample metadata nearly always contained a de-identified subject ID, COVID-19 status, age in years and sex. The repertoires were released in a freely available public database intended as a resource for research on the immune response to SARS-CoV-2. The material from the prospective study consisted of cDNA or gDNA derived from T cells, B-cell-depleted T cells, or PBMCs. Where available, HLA class I and class II types were obtained from metadata supplied by the sample provider rather than from assay-based typing.

TCRbeta CDR3 regions were amplified from genomic DNA using the immunoSEQ Assay, a bias-controlled multiplex PCR. In the original analysis: Within the assay, amplification of reference gene primers was used to estimate how many nucleated cells each sample contained. To quantify the absolute abundance of each unique TCRbeta CDR3 rearrangement, sequence reads were collapsed and filtered. For each sample, productive Simpson clonality was calculated as the square root of Simpson's diversity index across productive rearrangements. Here the immuneACCESS table is served through TCRdb, limited to in-frame sequences with V and J called. Missing clones are a known gap in these copies; in checked studies unresolved V genes cover under half, and the rest lacks a known reason. V and J calls and clone size are those listed in that table; D and trimming were worked out from the DNA. The sample table contains 260,000 or so clones; only one count was recorded for approximately 88% of them. About 8.5% of the sample belongs to the ten largest clones.

The germline V gene (reference sequence) specifies MNHEY as CDR1 and SMNVEV as CDR2. Ends trimmed: V by 7 bases, J by 10 bases; bases unmatched to a gene: 12. The CDR3 numbers 14 residues from cysteine through phenylalanine. The kept DNA is CDR3 alone, 42 bases in frame from the first base. A word on this clone: The antigen it binds to is not known. No clone much larger than this one lies a single base away; base qualities are absent.

Whole blood was collected in K2EDTA tubes by collaborating institutions according to the institutions' own protocols. For TCRbeta analysis, collaborator samples were shipped as frozen whole blood, as isolated PBMCs, or as DNA extracted from either sample type. Results and caveats for the whole study, not just this receptor: The quantity of clinical and demographic metadata differed by source and by participant and was supplied without curation.

This receptor was obtained from a young man with active or convalescent COVID-19. The chain is encoded by TRBV27 joined to TRBJ2-1, with 8 bases in between that match TRBD2. Material: peripheral blood. The DNA reads TGTGCCAGCAAGTTGGATCGGGGGGGCCGCGAGCAGTTCTTC. This yields the protein CASKLDRGGREQFF.